One T cell receptor beta chain is described in this entry. These data belong to a study of blood T cell repertoires in COVID-19. In the original workflow: Estimation of nucleated cell counts was performed using reference gene primer amplification. The method was immunoSEQ multiplex PCR; TCRdb's version includes in-frame clones alone and lacks a portion of them. V and J calls and clone size follow that table, whereas D and trimming were derived from the DNA. Found here are 110,000 to 150,000 clones, more than 80% of them singletons; the top ten hold around 10%. Material: peripheral blood. The sequence came from an elderly woman with acute or convalescent COVID-19.

The CDR3 region is CASSAGGDQPQHF. CDR3 nucleotide sequence: TGTGCCAGCTCTGCGGGGGGTGATCAGCCCCAGCATTTT. The J gene is TRBJ1-5, the V gene TRBV18; TRBD1 might be the D (5 bases). Germline lookup yields CDR1 KGHSH and CDR2 LQKENI. Trimming cost V 6 bases and J 5 bases, with 11 bases left between them. The CDR3 runs 13 residues.